This TCR beta chain was captured in a study of T cells in Graves' hyperthyroidism and ophthalmopathy. Ten or more counts support this clonotype. What was amplified from RNA transcripts were TCR beta CDR3 regions. In the first-round RT-PCR of the TCR CDR3, the HTBI primer set was used. One entry per CDR3 protein, called by TCRdb with MiXCR from the multiplex PCR reads. The data show around 440,000 distinct CDR3 sequences, with about a sixth seen just once and almost 8% held by the top ten. Trimming cost V 0 bases and J 0 bases, with 13 bases left between them. The CDR3 extends over 17 amino acids. CDR1 is MGHRA, CDR2 YSYEKL, per germline.

The sequencing sample was made of blood. The V call is TRBV4-1, the J call TRBJ2-3; D is tentatively TRBD1 or TRBD2 (6 bases each). The TCR comes from a woman aged 18-35 years with Graves' hyperthyroidism. The DNA for the CDR3 is TGCGCCAGCAGCCAAGATAACCCGGGGGCTAGCACAGATACGCAGTATTTT. Residues: CASSQDNPGASTDTQYF.